This entry concerns a single T cell receptor (beta chain). This sample was taken from a study of blood T cell repertoires in COVID-19. Across the study: Sites across the United States, Italy and Spain contributed samples from acute and convalescent COVID-19. In each case, the material was cDNA or gDNA derived from T cells, B-cell-depleted T cells, or PBMCs.

CDR3 length: 15 residues. Germline V lookup: CDR1 SGDLS, CDR2 YYNGEE. V lost 0 bases, J lost 2 bases, and 9 bases lay in between. Ages ranged from about 18 to 89 years, with residence in about 24 US areas. Method: immunoSEQ multiplex PCR; TCRdb's copy keeps in-frame clones and lacks some. The sample consists of almost 500,000 clones, more than 85% of them appearing once. The rearrangement links TRBV9 to TRBJ2-1; D is ambiguous. The material sequenced was PBMCs or T cells enriched from blood (not recorded which). The TCR comes from a woman aged 55-70 years who had recovered from COVID-19. CDR3 bases: TGTGCCAGCAGCGTAGGCCGCGGAGCCTACAATGAGCAGTTCTTC. It yields the protein CASSVGRGAYNEQFF.